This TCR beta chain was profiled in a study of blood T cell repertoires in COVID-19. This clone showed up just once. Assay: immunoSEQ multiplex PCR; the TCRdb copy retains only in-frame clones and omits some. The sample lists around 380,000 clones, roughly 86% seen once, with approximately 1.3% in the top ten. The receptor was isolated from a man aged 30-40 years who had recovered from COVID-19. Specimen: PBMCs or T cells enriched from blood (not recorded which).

CDR3 sequence reads: CASSEGGQGSGANVLTF. In DNA, the CDR3 is TGTGCCAGCAGTGAGGGGGGACAGGGATCTGGGGCCAACGTCCTGACTTTC. The chain carries TRBV6-1 and TRBJ2-6; 9 bases line up with TRBD1. This CDR3 contains 17 residues. Germline V lookup: CDR1 MNHNS, CDR2 SASEGT. The junction had 4 bases not matched to a gene; V was cut back by 3 bases and J by 1 base.